The 27 T cell receptor beta chains below come from one sample, sequenced in a study of blood T cell repertoires in COVID-19. The data were produced by immunoSEQ multiplex PCR, yet TCRdb's version contains in-frame clones alone and is incomplete. Of 290,000 or so clones listed, about 90% were seen once; the top ten hold around 4.5%. Sequences were obtained from PBMCs or T cells enriched from blood (not recorded which). These receptors all come from a woman aged 18-35 years with acute COVID-19.

V usage is TRBV7-9 and J usage is TRBJ2-3; unclear D gene. This CDR3 comprises 13 residues. Trimming shortened V by 1 base and J by 9 bases, and 11 bases separated the two germline ends. Germline CDR1 SEHNR, CDR2 FQNEAQ (reference sequence). The CDR3 region is CASSLVAAQTQYF. As DNA, the CDR3 is TGTGCCAGCAGCTTAGTGGCAGCGCAGACGCAGTATTTT.

The V call is TRBV11-2, the J call TRBJ2-7, with TRBD2 identical over 11 bases. The germline gives CDR1 SGHAT, CDR2 FQNNGV. The CDR3 loop spans 16 amino acids. Unmatched junction bases numbered 8, after V lost 5 bases and J lost 2 bases. The CDR3 DNA sequence: TGTGCCAGCAGCCTTCCCGGGACTAGCGGCACCTACGAGCAGTACTTC. Protein: CASSLPGTSGTYEQYF.

The CDR3 here is CASGLVQGASNQPQHF. Written as DNA, the CDR3 is TGTGCTAGTGGTTTGGTACAGGGGGCTAGCAATCAGCCCCAGCATTTT. The rearrangement uses TRBV12-5 and TRBJ1-5; 9 nucleotides line up with TRBD1. The ends lost 0 bases at V and 0 bases at J; junction bases unmatched: 0. Germline values: CDR1 LGHNT, CDR2 FRNRAP. The CDR3 is made up of 16 amino acids.

The chain joins TRBV11-2 to TRBJ2-1, with 8 positions matching TRBD2. The trim removed 7 bases at V and 5 bases at J, leaving 13 bases unmatched. This CDR3 has 16 amino acids. Germline V gene sequence: CDR1 SGHAT, CDR2 FQNNGV. CDR3 sequence (DNA): TGTGCCAGCAAAGTTAGGTATCTAGCGGGCAACAATGAGCAGTTCTTC. Protein product: CASKVRYLAGNNEQFF.

The rearrangement joins TRBV27 to TRBJ2-3; TRBD2 matches 7 bases. The junction had 3 bases not matched to a gene; V was cut back by 0 bases and J by 0 bases. The CDR3 contains 16 residues. Germline CDR1 is MNHEY and CDR2 is SMNVEV (reference sequence). The CDR3 sequence: CASSLSRTRSTDTQYF. CDR3 sequence (DNA): TGTGCCAGCAGTTTATCGAGGACTAGAAGCACAGATACGCAGTATTTT.

V and J are TRBV7-8 and TRBJ1-1; 8 nucleotides match TRBD1. CDR3 size: 15 residues. Germline CDR1 is SGHVS and CDR2 is FQNEAQ. Trimming cost V 5 bases and J 1 base; bases outside gene matches: 6. This CDR3 is CASSLQGTGNTEAFF. In nucleotides, the CDR3 is TGTGCCAGCAGCCTACAGGGGACAGGGAACACTGAAGCTTTCTTT. Full variable domain (outside the CDR3, taken from reference TRBV7-8 and TRBJ1-1): GAGVSQSPRYKVAKRGQDVALRCDPISGHVSLFWYQQALGQGPEFLTYFQNEAQLDKSGLPSDRFFAERPEGSVSTLKIQRTQQEDSAVYLCASSLQGTGNTEAFFGQGTRLTVV.

This chain uses TRBV15 with TRBJ1-5; tentatively, D is TRBD1 (6 bases). Deletions cut 0 bases from V and 2 bases from J, with 26 bases between. Per the germline V gene, CDR1 is LNHNV and CDR2 is YYDKDF (reference sequence). This CDR3 has 21 residues. Here the CDR3 DNA reads TGTGCCACCAGCAGAGATCGGAGAAGAGGGGGAATGGGTATGGGCAATCAGCCCCAGCATTTT. This codes for CATSRDRRRGGMGMGNQPQHF.

Only one count was recorded for this clone. This chain links TRBV18 with TRBJ1-1, with 12 bases matching TRBD1. This CDR3 region has 18 residues. The V and J ends lost 0 bases and 0 bases, in that order; junction bases with no gene match: 5. Germline V CDR1 and CDR2: KGHSH, LQKENI. The CDR3 DNA is TGTGCCAGCTCACCACCGGTCGGGACAGGGGGCCTGAACACTGAAGCTTTCTTT. Amino acids: CASSPPVGTGGLNTEAFF.

This chain uses TRBV9 with TRBJ2-3, with 7 bases lining up with TRBD2. This CDR3 contains 19 residues. The germline CDR1 and CDR2 sequences are SGDLS and YYNGEE. V shed 0 bases and J 1 base; nucleotides not matched to a gene: 14. This CDR3 reads CASSVASVIREDRTDTQYF. The CDR3 DNA reads as TGTGCCAGCAGCGTAGCGTCCGTTATCCGGGAGGATCGCACAGATACGCAGTATTTT.

The genes are TRBV29-1 and TRBJ1-1; 7 positions match TRBD1. This CDR3 is 17 amino acids long. V lost 4 bases to trimming and J lost 0 bases; unmatched junction nucleotides: 14. From germline, CDR1 is SQVTM and CDR2 ANQGSEA. The CDR3 spells CSVVTGVPLALNTEAFF. In DNA form, the CDR3 reads TGCAGCGTTGTTACAGGGGTCCCACTTGCACTGAACACTGAAGCTTTCTTT.

V gene TRBV5-1 combines with J gene TRBJ1-1; D ambiguous. Germline lookup yields CDR1 SGHRS and CDR2 YFSETQ. The V end lost 0 bases, the J end lost 4 bases, and 7 bases lay between the germline ends. This CDR3 spans 13 amino acids. The CDR3 spells CASSLVLGTEAFF. DNA for the CDR3: TGCGCCAGCAGCTTGGTTCTAGGCACTGAAGCTTTCTTT.

The rearrangement links TRBV10-3 to TRBJ2-7, with D uncertain. Germline assignment: CDR1 ENHRY and CDR2 SYGVKD. The CDR3 is 13 amino acids. V dropped 3 bases and J dropped 6 bases, with 12 bases sitting between them. The CDR3 bases are TGTGCCATCAGTGATAGGAGAACCCCCGAGCAGTACTTC. This sequence encodes CAISDRRTPEQYF.

This sequence joins TRBV28 and TRBJ2-7; TRBD2 matches 11 bases. The J segment lost 4 bases and the V segment lost 5 bases, leaving 4 bases of the junction unmatched. The CDR3 is made up of 14 amino acids. Germline V CDR1 and CDR2: MDHEN, SYDVKM. CDR3 bases: TGTGCCAGCAGTCCCGGGACTAGCGGTTACGAGCAGTACTTC. Its protein is CASSPGTSGYEQYF.

The rearrangement links TRBV11-2 to TRBJ2-7; 7 nucleotides align to TRBD2. J was trimmed by 5 bases and V by 1 base; bases with no gene match: 8. This CDR3 has 15 residues. Per germline, CDR1 SGHAT and CDR2 FQNNGV. The CDR3 bases are TGTGCCAGCAGCTTAGGGGCGGGAGCATTCCACGAGCAGTACTTC. This gives the protein CASSLGAGAFHEQYF.

Details on this clone: In the same sample, other DNA sequences code for this CDR3. The gene calls are TRBV7-3 and TRBJ2-1; D gene ambiguous. V shed 5 bases and J shed 1 base, with 6 bases lying between them. The CDR3 has 13 amino acids. Germline V lookup: CDR1 SGHTA, CDR2 FQGTGA. The CDR3 DNA reads as TGTGCCAGCAGCCCAGGTTCCTACAATGAGCAGTTCTTC. It codes for CASSPGSYNEQFF.

CDR3 protein: CATQRGGGRSYNEQFF. CDR3 nucleotides: TGTGCCACCCAGCGAGGGGGCGGTCGGTCCTACAATGAGCAGTTCTTC. The rearrangement joins TRBV27 to TRBJ2-1, with TRBD1 matching 7 bases. The J segment lost 1 base and the V segment lost 10 bases, leaving 13 bases of the junction unmatched. From germline, CDR1 is MNHEY and CDR2 SMNVEV (reference sequence). The CDR3 spans 16 residues.

This clone was seen once. V usage is TRBV7-3 and J usage is TRBJ2-3; 10 nucleotides align to TRBD2. Trimming removed 5 bases from V and 9 bases from J; junction bases left unmatched: 8. This CDR3 region has 14 residues. CDR1 is SGHTA, CDR2 FQGTGA, per germline. CDR3 residues: CASSTASGSGTQYF. As DNA, the CDR3 is TGTGCCAGCAGCACAGCTAGCGGGAGCGGGACGCAGTATTTT.

CDR3 in amino acids: CASSPTRGNYGYTF. CDR3 DNA sequence: TGTGCCAGCAGTCCAACTCGGGGTAACTATGGCTACACCTTC. The chain has TRBV28 and TRBJ1-2; D gene unclear. V was shortened by 5 bases and J by 1 base, with 11 bases between the two germline ends. The CDR3 runs to 14 residues. CDR1 MDHEN and CDR2 SYDVKM come from the germline V gene.

This clone was recorded once. V is TRBV28 and J is TRBJ1-4; D unresolved. V lost 3 bases, J lost 8 bases, and 4 bases lay in between. Per germline, CDR1 MDHEN and CDR2 SYDVKM. The CDR3 is 11 amino acids. CDR3 amino acids: CASSFQEKLFF. CDR3 in DNA: TGTGCCAGCAGTTTCCAGGAAAAACTGTTTTTT.

The CDR3 sequence: CASSPGGAPNEQFF. The CDR3 nucleotides read TGTGCCAGCAGCCCTGGGGGGGCCCCCAATGAGCAGTTCTTC. The V and J genes are TRBV7-3 and TRBJ2-1, with D possibly TRBD2 on 7 matching bases. CDR3 size: 14 residues. Trimming left V 5 bases short and J 6 bases short, with 14 bases between. Germline CDR1 is SGHTA and CDR2 is FQGTGA.

This clone was found a few times. This chain connects TRBV19 to TRBJ2-5, with TRBD2 matching over 10 bases. CDR1 is LNHDA, CDR2 SQIVND, per germline (reference sequence). The CDR3 is 14 residues long. J was trimmed by 2 bases and V by 8 bases; bases with no gene match: 5. The chain's CDR3 is CASAGTSAQETQYF. In nucleotides, the CDR3 is TGTGCCAGTGCCGGGACTAGCGCGCAAGAGACCCAGTACTTC.

This sequence joins TRBV19 and TRBJ2-7; 9 bases are a match to TRBD2. With V trimmed by 1 base and J by 1 base, 2 bases remained unmatched. Germline V gives CDR1 LNHDA, CDR2 SQIVND (reference sequence). The CDR3 is made up of 15 amino acids. In DNA, the CDR3 is TGTGCCAGTAGTATAGCGACTAGCGGATCCTACGAGCAGTACTTC. Translating gives CASSIATSGSYEQYF.

This rearrangement joins TRBV19 to TRBJ1-2; TRBD1 matches 7 bases. V shed 6 bases and J 8 bases; nucleotides not matched to a gene: 3. Germline CDR1 LNHDA, CDR2 SQIVND (reference sequence). The CDR3 contains 11 residues. The CDR3 DNA sequence: TGTGCCAGTAGGCTACAGGGGGGCTACACCTTC. It specifies CASRLQGGYTF.

Concerning this clone: Other DNA sequences in the sample encode the same CDR3. This sequence joins TRBV28 and TRBJ1-2, with D maybe TRBD1 (6 bases). CDR3 size: 13 residues. V was cut by 5 bases and J by 1 base, with 8 bases left in between. Germline CDR1 reads MDHEN; CDR2 reads SYDVKM. The CDR3 region is CASSPDSNYGYTF. CDR3 bases: TGTGCCAGCAGTCCGGACAGTAACTATGGCTACACCTTC.

This sequence joins TRBV28 and TRBJ2-1; 8 bases align to TRBD2. Germline V CDR1 and CDR2: MDHEN, SYDVKM. CDR3 size: 15 residues. The J segment lost 3 bases and the V segment lost 5 bases, leaving 6 bases of the junction unmatched. The CDR3 DNA reads as TGTGCCAGCAGTCCCAGCGGGAGCCGCTACAATGAGCAGTTCTTC. Translation: CASSPSGSRYNEQFF.

The chain combines TRBV4-2 with TRBJ2-1; tentatively, D is TRBD2 (6 bases). Germline CDR1 reads LGHNA; CDR2 reads YNFKEQ. Deletions cut 6 bases from V and 8 bases from J, with 23 bases between. The CDR3 length is 16 residues. The CDR3 protein is CASRLIRDGWGDEQFF. In DNA form, the CDR3 reads TGTGCCAGCAGACTAATACGGGACGGTTGGGGGGATGAGCAGTTCTTC.

The J gene is TRBJ2-1, the V gene TRBV10-2, with TRBD2 matching 9 bases. Germline V gene lookup returns CDR1 WSHSY and CDR2 SAAADI. V trimming: 4 bases; J trimming: 3 bases; junction bases outside the gene matches: 4. This CDR3 spans 15 amino acids. The CDR3 region has the DNA TGCGCCAGCAGTGTTAGCGGGGGCATCTACAATGAGCAGTTCTTC. It yields the protein CASSVSGGIYNEQFF.